A single sample is the source of the 15 T cell receptor beta chains below, sequenced in a study of T cell responses to AZD1222 COVID-19 vaccine. Sequencing used immunoSEQ multiplex PCR; TCRdb keeps in-frame clones, though not all of them. The sample has approximately 71,000 clones; 88% are singletons. The specimen comprised peripheral blood, sampled on day 0 of AZD1222 vaccination. The receptors shown here come from an adult in good health.

Of note for this clone: An end of the junction differs from the germline gene, which may be a read error. The V gene is TRBV20-1, the J gene TRBJ1-1; 9 positions agree with TRBD1. The CDR3 is 10 residues long. CDR1 DFQATT and CDR2 SNEGSKA come from the germline V gene (reference sequence). The CDR3 region has the DNA TGCAGTGCTTCCGGGACAGGGACCACATTT. Amino acids: CSASGTGTTF.

This sequence joins TRBV29-1 and TRBJ1-1; D gene ambiguous. V lost 4 bases to trimming and J lost 1 base, with 13 bases between them. Germline CDR1 is SQVTM and CDR2 is ANQGSEA. This CDR3 region has 14 residues. The CDR3 sequence is CSVAGTHKNTEAFF. The DNA for the CDR3 is TGCAGCGTTGCGGGCACCCATAAGAACACTGAAGCTTTCTTT.

The J gene is TRBJ2-3, the V gene TRBV10-3; D may be TRBD1 or TRBD2 (5 bases each). The germline CDR1 and CDR2 sequences are ENHRY and SYGVKD. V lost 7 bases to trimming and J lost 2 bases, with 13 bases between them. CDR3 size: 14 residues. The CDR3 spells CAIKRETDTDTQYF. CDR3 nucleotides: TGTGCCATCAAAAGGGAGACAGACACAGATACGCAGTATTTT.

Only one count was recorded for this clone. V is TRBV9 and J is TRBJ2-2, with TRBD2 matching over 15 bases. Germline V gene sequence: CDR1 SGDLS, CDR2 YYNGEE. The V and J ends lost 4 bases and 4 bases, in that order; junction bases with no gene match: 5. This CDR3 region has 17 residues. The CDR3 loop reads CASSPGTSGRTTGELFF. CDR3 coding DNA: TGTGCCAGCAGCCCCGGGACTAGCGGGAGGACCACCGGGGAGCTGTTTTTT.

J is TRBJ2-5 and V is TRBV6-2 or TRBV6-3; possibly TRBD2 for D (7 bases). Trimming left V 5 bases short and J 3 bases short, with 10 bases between. This CDR3 region has 13 residues. CDR1 and CDR2 from the germline V gene are MNHEY and SVGEGT. CDR3 protein: CASSERDKETQYF. The DNA of the CDR3 is TGTGCCAGCAGTGAGCGGGACAAAGAGACCCAGTACTTC.

V gene TRBV5-1 combines with J gene TRBJ2-5, with 11 positions matching TRBD1. V lost 4 bases and J lost 2; bases outside the gene matches: 4. The CDR3 consists of 15 residues. Germline V gene data show CDR1 as SGHRS and CDR2 as YFSETQ. The CDR3 sequence: CASSPGTGGQETQYF. As DNA, the CDR3 is TGCGCCAGCAGCCCGGGGACAGGGGGACAAGAGACCCAGTACTTC.

This clone appeared once. V is TRBV5-1 and J is TRBJ1-5, with D unresolved. V was clipped by 0 bases and J by 5 bases, with 12 bases between them. The V gene's germline CDR1 is SGHRS and CDR2 YFSETQ. This CDR3 comprises 15 residues. CDR3 bases: TGCGCCAGCAGCTTGGGGGCCACCCGGGATCAGCCCCAGCATTTT. It codes for CASSLGATRDQPQHF.

The V call is TRBV6-5, the J call TRBJ1-1, with D uncertain. The CDR3 runs to 15 residues. V was clipped by 2 bases and J by 0 bases, with 10 bases between them. Germline CDR1 reads MNHEY; CDR2 reads SVGAGI. This CDR3 reads CASSYGGGLNTEAFF. The CDR3 DNA reads TGTGCCAGCAGTTACGGCGGCGGATTGAACACTGAAGCTTTCTTT.

This chain links TRBV7-2 with TRBJ2-3; TRBD1 matches at 7 bases. The V segment lost 5 bases and the J segment 4 bases; nucleotides outside the gene matches: 12. The CDR3 length is 16 residues. In germline, CDR1 is SGHTA, CDR2 FQGNSA. CDR3 loop: CASSLQTGSRPDTQYF. DNA of the CDR3: TGTGCCAGCAGCCTACAGACAGGGTCTCGGCCAGATACGCAGTATTTT.

As DNA, the CDR3 is TGTGCCAGCAGCCAAGAGTCAGGGGTGCGCAATCAGCCCCAGCATTTT. Translating it yields CASSQESGVRNQPQHF. The chain has TRBV4-2 and TRBJ1-5; weak D call: TRBD1 (6 bases). The V gene lost 0 bases and the J gene lost 2 bases, with 11 bases spanning the gap. The length of the CDR3 is 16 residues. CDR1 and CDR2 from the germline V gene are LGHNA and YNFKEQ.

There are a few counts of this clone. The rearrangement links TRBV11-2 to TRBJ1-3; D remains unclear. Germline V gene data show CDR1 as SGHAT and CDR2 as FQNNGV. Trimming stripped 1 base from V and 4 bases from J, with 17 bases between. This CDR3 spans 17 amino acids. The CDR3 protein is CASSLVSHTSAGNTIYF. The CDR3, as DNA: TGTGCCAGCAGCTTAGTTTCTCACACCTCAGCGGGAAACACCATATATTTT.

This chain joins TRBV2 and TRBJ1-5; D is perhaps TRBD1 (5 bases). Trimming removed 9 bases from V and 2 bases from J, with 14 bases in between. CDR1 and CDR2 from the germline V gene are SNHLY and FYNNEI. The CDR3 is 14 residues long. CDR3 DNA: TGTGCCAGTTCGTCGGGGCAGGGCAATCAGCCCCAGCATTTT. Amino acid sequence: CASSSGQGNQPQHF.

A single count supports this clone. The rearrangement links TRBV5-1 to TRBJ2-5; tentatively, D is TRBD2 (7 bases). The CDR3 has 18 residues. V was trimmed by 2 bases and J by 1 base, leaving 21 bases between them. Looked up from germline, CDR1 is SGHRS and CDR2 is YFSETQ. The CDR3 bases are TGCGCCAGCAGCTTCCAGGGGATTGCGGGGGCCTTCCAAGAGACCCAGTACTTC. It codes for CASSFQGIAGAFQETQYF.

The chain employs TRBV23-1 and TRBJ2-2; 8 nucleotides agree with TRBD2. TRBV23-1 is an ORF, and what it does is uncertain. The CDR3 is 19 amino acids. V was clipped by 6 bases and J by 5 bases; unmatched bases: 20. This CDR3 is CASSPSGVAGPPGTGELFF. The CDR3 region has the DNA TGCGCCAGCAGCCCCTCGGGGGTAGCGGGACCCCCGGGTACCGGGGAGCTGTTTTTT.

The rearrangement links TRBV2 to TRBJ2-7, with TRBD1 matching 8 bases. V shed 3 bases and J 3 bases; nucleotides not matched to a gene: 7. Germline V gives CDR1 SNHLY, CDR2 FYNNEI. The CDR3 sequence is 15 residues long. The CDR3 DNA is TGTGCCAGCAGTGACCGCGGGACAGGAAACTACGAGCAGTACTTC. Amino acid sequence: CASSDRGTGNYEQYF.